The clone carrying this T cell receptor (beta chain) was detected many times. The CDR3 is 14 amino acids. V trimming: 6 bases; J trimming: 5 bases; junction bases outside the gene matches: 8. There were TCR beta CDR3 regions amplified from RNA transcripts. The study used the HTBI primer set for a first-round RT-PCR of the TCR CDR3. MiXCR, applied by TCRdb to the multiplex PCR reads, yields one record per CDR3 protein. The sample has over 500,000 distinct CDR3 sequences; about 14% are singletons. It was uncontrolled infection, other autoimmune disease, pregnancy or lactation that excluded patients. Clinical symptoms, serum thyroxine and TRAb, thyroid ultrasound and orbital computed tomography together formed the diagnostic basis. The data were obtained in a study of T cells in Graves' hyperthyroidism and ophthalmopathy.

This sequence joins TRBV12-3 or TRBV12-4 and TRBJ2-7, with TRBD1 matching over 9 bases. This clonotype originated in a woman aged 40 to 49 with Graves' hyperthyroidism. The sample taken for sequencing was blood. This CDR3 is CASSVGTGSHEQYF. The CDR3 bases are TGTGCCAGCAGCGTCGGGACAGGGAGCCACGAGCAGTACTTC.